This passage covers 29 T cell receptor beta chains from one sample sequenced in a study of cytomegalovirus exposure and HLA in healthy donors. Vbeta (60) and Jbeta (13) primers were used in the PCR. Here immunoSEQ multiplex PCR was the method, and the copy in TCRdb shows in-frame clones only, minus some. The sample consists of 140,000 to 150,000 clones, 77% of them appearing once. The sample comprised PBMCs. The receptors stem from a male donor in good health and CMV-seronegative.

This clone was seen a single time. The chain employs TRBV2 and TRBJ1-1, with D maybe TRBD1 (6 bases). Germline V CDR1 and CDR2: SNHLY, FYNNEI. The CDR3 loop spans 15 amino acids. The V end lost 3 bases, the J end lost 0 bases, and 11 bases lay between the germline ends. The CDR3 DNA sequence: TGTGCCAGCAGTGATGGGGGCCCTATGAACACTGAAGCTTTCTTT. As protein: CASSDGGPMNTEAFF.

The V call is TRBV7-8, the J call TRBJ2-1; unclear D gene. Germline CDR1 SGHVS, CDR2 FQNEAQ. Trimming left V 4 bases short and J 13 bases short, with 14 bases between. There are 12 residues in the CDR3. CDR3 in DNA: TGTGCCAGCAGCTCCGCTAGGCCACGTCAGTTCTTC. This sequence encodes CASSSARPRQFF. Full variable domain (remainder filled in from reference TRBV7-8 and TRBJ2-1): GAGVSQSPRYKVAKRGQDVALRCDPISGHVSLFWYQQALGQGPEFLTYFQNEAQLDKSGLPSDRFFAERPEGSVSTLKIQRTQQEDSAVYLCASSSARPRQFFGPGTRLTVL.

This clone was picked up one time. The chain recombines TRBV5-1 with TRBJ2-7, with D tentatively TRBD1 (5 bases). V gave up 0 bases and J gave up 4 bases, with 11 bases separating them. The germline gives CDR1 SGHRS, CDR2 YFSETQ. This CDR3 contains 14 residues. The CDR3 bases are TGCGCCAGCAGCTTGGCTACAGGCCAGTACGAGCAGTACTTC. It codes for CASSLATGQYEQYF.

V gene TRBV25-1 combines with J gene TRBJ2-4, with TRBD1 matching 8 bases. The CDR3 totals 16 residues. Trimming at V came to 4 bases and at J to 3 bases, leaving 8 bases not matched to a gene. Germline CDR1 is MGHDK and CDR2 is SYGVNS. The CDR3 loop reads CASSVAGGSGKNIQYF. CDR3 in DNA: TGTGCCAGCAGTGTCGCAGGGGGCAGTGGCAAAAACATTCAGTACTTC.

The rearrangement uses TRBV7-8 and TRBJ2-7, with 7 bases that match TRBD2. This CDR3 has 16 residues. Germline CDR1 SGHVS, CDR2 FQNEAQ. With V trimmed by 1 base and J by 3 bases, 9 bases remained unmatched. The CDR3 loop is CASSLVVLSGNYEQYF. In nucleotides, the CDR3 is TGTGCCAGCAGCTTAGTGGTTTTGAGCGGGAACTACGAGCAGTACTTC.

In DNA form, the CDR3 reads TGTGCCAGCAGCTTAACGGCTGAGGCGTCCCACGAGCAGTACTTC. Residues: CASSLTAEASHEQYF. This rearrangement joins TRBV7-3 to TRBJ2-7; D is unclear. CDR1 and CDR2 (germline): SGHTA, FQGTGA. The CDR3 length is 15 residues. The V end lost 0 bases, the J end lost 5 bases, and 14 bases lay between the germline ends.

With regard to this clone: The junction does not match germline at one end; this may be a read error. The genes are TRBV7-9 and TRBJ2-7; maybe TRBD1 (5 bases). Germline V lookup: CDR1 SEHNR, CDR2 FQNEAQ (reference sequence). The length of the CDR3 is 11 residues. CDR3 DNA sequence: TGTTCCAGCATGGGGCGCTACGAGCAGTACTTC. Protein sequence: CSSMGRYEQYF.

The chain links TRBV6-5 to TRBJ2-3; 7 nucleotides align to TRBD1. V gave up 6 bases and J gave up 5 bases; unmatched junction bases: 5. From germline, CDR1 is MNHEY and CDR2 SVGAGI. This CDR3 spans 13 amino acids. The DNA for the CDR3 is TGTGCCAGCAGCGACAGGGCGGTAGATACGCAGTATTTT. This gives the protein CASSDRAVDTQYF.

The chain carries TRBV10-2 and TRBJ2-7; D remains unclear. Germline CDR1 is WSHSY and CDR2 is SAAADI. V shed 3 bases and J shed 2 bases, with 8 bases lying between them. CDR3 size: 13 residues. In DNA form, the CDR3 reads TGCGCCAGCAGTGAAGACAACGCCTACGAGCAGTACTTC. Translation: CASSEDNAYEQYF.

The V gene is TRBV9, the J gene TRBJ2-3, with 11 bases that match TRBD2. Germline V gene sequence: CDR1 SGDLS, CDR2 YYNGEE. V gave up 4 bases and J gave up 4 bases; unmatched junction bases: 14. The CDR3 is made up of 18 amino acids. CDR3 sequence (DNA): TGTGCCAGCAGCCCCCCCTTAGCGGGAGGGCCCTCGGCAGATACGCAGTATTTT. This encodes CASSPPLAGGPSADTQYF.

The chain employs TRBV6-5 and TRBJ1-4; 8 bases map to TRBD1. The J segment lost 6 bases and the V segment lost 10 bases, leaving 7 bases of the junction unmatched. Germline-derived CDR1 and CDR2 are MNHEY and SVGAGI. The CDR3 totals 13 residues. The CDR3 DNA sequence: TGTGCCATCAGGGGACAGGCGGATGAAAAACTGTTTTTT. The encoded protein is CAIRGQADEKLFF.

The rearrangement links TRBV9 to TRBJ2-1; 8 bases align to TRBD2. The CDR3 has 17 residues. Unmatched junction bases numbered 5, after V lost 0 bases and J lost 0 bases. The germline V gene encodes CDR1 SGDLS and CDR2 YYNGEE. CDR3: CASSVAGGDRSYNEQFF. CDR3 bases: TGTGCCAGCAGCGTAGCGGGGGGGGATCGCTCCTACAATGAGCAGTTCTTC.

The chain recombines TRBV5-4 with TRBJ1-1; D is possibly TRBD1 (6 bases). The V end lost 3 bases, the J end lost 3 bases, and 12 bases lay between the germline ends. Germline CDR1 reads SGHNT; CDR2 reads YYREEE (reference sequence). This CDR3 is built from 14 residues. The DNA of the CDR3 is TGTGCCAGCAGCTCGTACACAGGGCACACTGAAGCTTTCTTT. Translated: CASSSYTGHTEAFF.

The chain links TRBV27 to TRBJ1-2; possible D gene TRBD1, 5 bases. Germline V gives CDR1 MNHEY, CDR2 SMNVEV (reference sequence). The V end lost 5 bases, the J end lost 1 base, and 14 bases lay between the germline ends. This CDR3 has 15 residues. The CDR3 is CASSNPAQGNYGYTF. The DNA of the CDR3 is TGTGCCAGCAGTAATCCCGCGCAGGGTAACTATGGCTACACCTTC.

The V call is TRBV4-1, the J call TRBJ2-1; 8 nucleotides line up with TRBD2. Trimming removed 3 bases from V and 10 bases from J; junction bases left unmatched: 14. CDR1 is MGHRA, CDR2 YSYEKL, per germline. This CDR3 comprises 16 residues. The CDR3 loop reads CASSQTTGKAGVEQFF. CDR3 nucleotides: TGCGCCAGCAGCCAGACCACAGGGAAAGCGGGAGTAGAGCAGTTCTTC.

The rearrangement uses TRBV15 and TRBJ2-1, with D unclear. This CDR3 region has 16 residues. With 1 base removed from V and 0 bases from J, the gap between germline ends came to 10 bases. Germline values: CDR1 LNHNV, CDR2 YYDKDF (reference sequence). The DNA of the CDR3 is TGTGCCACCAGCAGAGCATCCTCGAGCTCCTACAATGAGCAGTTCTTC. Translated, it gives CATSRASSSSYNEQFF. Drawing the rest from reference TRBV15 and TRBJ2-1, the complete variable domain is DAMVIQNPRYQVTQFGKPVTLSCSQTLNHNVMYWYQQKSSQAPKLLFHYYDKDFNNEADTPDNFQSRRPNTSFCFLDIRSPGLGDTAMYLCATSRASSSSYNEQFFGPGTRLTVL.

This clone was counted only a few times. The rearrangement links TRBV5-1 to TRBJ2-5; the match to TRBD1 covers 7 bases. V lost 3 bases, J lost 5 bases, and 10 bases stayed unmatched. In germline, CDR1 is SGHRS, CDR2 YFSETQ. This CDR3 is 15 amino acids long. Here the CDR3 DNA reads TGCGCCAGCAGCTATGGGACAGTTTCATGGGAGACCCAGTACTTC. Encoded protein: CASSYGTVSWETQYF.

This clone was counted only a few times. V is TRBV19 and J is TRBJ1-2; TRBD1 agrees at 8 bases. V was pared by 2 bases and J by 8 bases, with 4 bases of the junction left unmatched. CDR3 length: 13 amino acids. Per the germline V gene, CDR1 is LNHDA and CDR2 is SQIVND (reference sequence). The CDR3 region has the DNA TGTGCCAGTAGTATAAGCAGGACAGGGGGCTACACCTTC. It translates to CASSISRTGGYTF.

The chain links TRBV11-3 to TRBJ2-7, with D possibly matching TRBD2 (5 bases). Germline CDR1 and CDR2: SGHNT and YENEEA. The CDR3 is made up of 14 amino acids. V shed 7 bases and J shed 0 bases, with 13 bases lying between them. DNA for the CDR3: TGTGCCAGCAAAGCGGCGGCAACCTCCTACGAGCAGTACTTC. This encodes CASKAAATSYEQYF.

The chain links TRBV19 to TRBJ1-6; 7 bases are a match to TRBD1. J gave up 9 bases and V 7 bases, and 15 bases lay outside the gene matches. Looked up from germline, CDR1 is LNHDA and CDR2 is SQIVND (reference sequence). The CDR3 has 16 residues. CDR3 protein: CASTTLGQAEGSPLHF. CDR3 in DNA: TGTGCCAGTACCACCTTAGGACAGGCTGAAGGTTCACCCCTCCACTTT.

The rearrangement joins TRBV23-1 to TRBJ2-2; D is perhaps TRBD1 (5 bases). TRBV23-1 is an ORF; its function is uncertain. The CDR3 loop spans 15 amino acids. V was clipped by 11 bases and J by 3 bases, with 19 bases between them. For the CDR3, the DNA is TGCGCCCGGCGACAAGGACACGAATACACCGGGGAGCTGTTTTTT. It encodes CARRQGHEYTGELFF.

The rearrangement links TRBV5-1 to TRBJ1-2; a weak D match, TRBD1 (5 bases). There are 15 residues in the CDR3. Germline V gene data show CDR1 as SGHRS and CDR2 as YFSETQ. V dropped 0 bases and J dropped 2 bases, with 11 bases sitting between them. This CDR3 reads CASSLVATENYGYTF. DNA for the CDR3: TGCGCCAGCAGCTTGGTTGCGACAGAGAACTATGGCTACACCTTC.

V is TRBV27 and J is TRBJ2-5; 7 nucleotides match TRBD1. The DNA end lines up better with TRBJ2-7; the J call may be wrong. Looked up from germline, CDR1 is MNHEY and CDR2 is SMNVEV (reference sequence). The CDR3 is made up of 15 amino acids. Here the CDR3 reads CASSLFPQQGYEQYF. DNA for the CDR3: TGTGCCAGCAGTTTATTCCCCCAACAGGGGTACGAGCAGTACTTC.

CDR3 residues: CASSLTSGTSVDEQYF. The DNA of the CDR3 is TGTGCCAGCTCACTTACTTCCGGGACTAGCGTCGACGAGCAGTACTTC. This rearrangement joins TRBV18 to TRBJ2-7; 10 bases agree with TRBD2. The CDR3 sequence is 16 residues long. Germline V gene data show CDR1 as KGHSH and CDR2 as LQKENI. Unmatched junction bases numbered 11, after V lost 4 bases and J lost 5 bases.

The CDR3 nucleotides read TGCGCCAGCAGCTTGGGACAGGGCCGCTCAACTAATGAAAAACTGTTTTTT. Amino acid sequence: CASSLGQGRSTNEKLFF. The rearrangement uses TRBV5-1 and TRBJ1-4, with 7 bases that match TRBD1. This CDR3 is 17 amino acids long. The V gene's germline CDR1 is SGHRS and CDR2 YFSETQ. Trimming at V came to 0 bases and at J to 0 bases, leaving 5 bases not matched to a gene.

V is TRBV19 and J is TRBJ1-4; TRBD1 aligns across 8 bases. This CDR3 comprises 14 residues. Germline V lookup: CDR1 LNHDA, CDR2 SQIVND (reference sequence). V lost 6 bases and J lost 8; bases outside the gene matches: 8. The CDR3 DNA reads as TGTGCCAGTAGCGTGGTACAGGGGGGCGAAAAACTGTTTTTT. This translates into CASSVVQGGEKLFF.

This clone was seen a few times. The chain couples TRBV30 to TRBJ2-7, with D maybe TRBD1 (6 bases). The germline V gene encodes CDR1 GTSNPN and CDR2 SVGIG (reference sequence). Trimming cost V 0 bases and J 5 bases, with 14 bases left between them. The CDR3 is 14 amino acids. The CDR3 protein is CAWSVGGQGHEQYF. CDR3 in DNA: TGTGCCTGGAGTGTAGGAGGCCAGGGGCACGAGCAGTACTTC.

CDR3: CASSGQATNTEAFF. In nucleotides, the CDR3 is TGTGCCAGCAGTGGACAGGCGACGAACACTGAAGCTTTCTTT. This chain connects TRBV2 to TRBJ1-1; TRBD1 is a possible D gene (6 bases). Germline V gives CDR1 SNHLY, CDR2 FYNNEI. This CDR3 comprises 14 residues. V lost 4 bases to trimming and J lost 1 base, with 10 bases between them.

The chain links TRBV2 to TRBJ2-7, with 14 nucleotides matching TRBD2. Germline values: CDR1 SNHLY, CDR2 FYNNEI. The V and J ends lost 4 bases and 3 bases, in that order; junction bases with no gene match: 5. This CDR3 has 16 residues. CDR3 amino acids: CASSGLAGGPLYEQYF. CDR3 coding DNA: TGTGCCAGCAGTGGACTAGCGGGAGGGCCTCTCTACGAGCAGTACTTC.